The 7 T cell receptor beta chains reported below all come from one sample, sequenced in a study of tumor-infiltrating lymphocytes in primary liver carcinoma. A primer in the constant region served to generate TCR beta cDNA from about 480 ng of total RNA. Slightly modified ARM-PCR, run as three nested multiplex PCR rounds, produced the TCR beta libraries. TRBV1-TRBV30 forward primers and a C-beta reverse primer were used in the first two PCR rounds, which each ran for around 10 cycles. TCRdb called the multiplex PCR reads again in MiXCR, with one record for every CDR3 protein. This table has around 330,000 distinct CDR3 sequences, 50% to 60% appearing once. Blood RNA originated from unsorted whole blood, with germline DNA additionally extracted. The source material was peripheral blood. Every receptor here comes from a young woman with primary liver carcinoma and hepatitis B virus infection.

With regard to this clonotype: Being one base from a much bigger clone, this may be a read error. V and J are TRBV4-2 and TRBJ2-1; D gene ambiguous. Germline CDR1 LGHNA, CDR2 YNFKEQ. The CDR3 has 15 residues. The germline V and J ends were trimmed by 4 bases and 6 bases, with 16 bases remaining between them. Here the CDR3 DNA reads TGTGCCAGCAGCCCCATATCGGGCGCTTCCAATGAGCAGTTCTTC. This encodes CASSPISGASNEQFF.

This chain uses TRBV4-1 with TRBJ2-5; 12 bases agree with TRBD2. The CDR3 is 16 residues long. Germline loops: CDR1 MGHRA, CDR2 YSYEKL. V shed 4 bases, J shed 4 bases, and the junction held 7 bases outside the gene matches. The CDR3: CASSPPLAGGGETQYF. The CDR3 coding sequence is TGCGCCAGCAGCCCCCCTCTAGCGGGAGGGGGAGAGACCCAGTACTTC.

Worth noting for this clonotype: A much larger clonotype is one base distant, so this may be a read error. The rearrangement uses TRBV29-1 and TRBJ2-6; no definite D call. The CDR3 loop spans 12 amino acids. Germline V lookup: CDR1 SQVTM, CDR2 ANQGSEA. Here the CDR3 DNA reads TGCAACGCCATATCTGGGGCCAACGTCCTGACTTTC. Protein product: CNAISGANVLTF.

With respect to this clonotype: This could be a read error, since a much larger clone is one nucleotide away. The V and J genes are TRBV12-3 or TRBV12-4 and TRBJ2-3; D unresolved. The CDR3 has 15 amino acids. CDR3 residues: CASRDTMALTDKQYF. Written as DNA, the CDR3 is TGTGCCAGCAGGGATACGATGGCCCTCACAGATAAGCAGTATTTT.

The table lists this clonotype with a few counts. The V gene is TRBV5-4, the J gene TRBJ2-7; D could derive from TRBD1 or TRBD2 (5 bases each). The CDR3 loop spans 15 amino acids. V lost 1 base to trimming and J lost 4 bases, with 15 bases between them. Germline values: CDR1 SGHNT, CDR2 YYREEE (reference sequence). For the CDR3, the DNA is TGTGCCAGCAGCTTGTTGGGGGACGCAGGATACGAGCAGTACTTC. As protein: CASSLLGDAGYEQYF.

J is TRBJ1-6 and V is TRBV6-5; TRBD1 matches 8 bases. This CDR3 spans 15 amino acids. Germline assignment: CDR1 MNHEY and CDR2 SVGAGI. J was trimmed by 9 bases and V by 7 bases; bases with no gene match: 11. CDR3 bases: TGTGCCAGCAATTTCCGCCGAGACAGGGGTTCACCCCTCCACTTT. Amino acids: CASNFRRDRGSPLHF.

To note about this clonotype: A much larger clone lies one base from this, so it may be a read error. V usage is TRBV6-5 and J usage is TRBJ1-5; D is unresolved. In germline, CDR1 is MNHEY, CDR2 SVGAGI. There are 13 residues in the CDR3. This chain's CDR3 is CASGYTQNQPQHF. CDR3 nucleotide sequence: TGTGCCAGCGGTTATACCCAAAATCAGCCCCAGCATTTT.